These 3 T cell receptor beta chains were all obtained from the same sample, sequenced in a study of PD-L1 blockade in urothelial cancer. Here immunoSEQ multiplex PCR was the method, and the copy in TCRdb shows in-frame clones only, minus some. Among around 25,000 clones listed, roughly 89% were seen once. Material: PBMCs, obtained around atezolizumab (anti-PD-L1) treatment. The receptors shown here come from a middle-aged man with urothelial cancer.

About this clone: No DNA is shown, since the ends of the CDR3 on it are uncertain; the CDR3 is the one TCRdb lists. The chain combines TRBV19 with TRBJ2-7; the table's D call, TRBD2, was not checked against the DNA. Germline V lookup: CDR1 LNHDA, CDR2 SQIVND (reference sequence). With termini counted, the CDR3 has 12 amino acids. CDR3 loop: CASTSGGYEQYF.

CDR3 DNA sequence: TGTGCCAGCAGACAGGTTGGTGGGCAAGAGACCCAGTACTTC. It translates to CASRQVGGQETQYF. The chain employs TRBV27 and TRBJ2-5; tentative D call: TRBD1 (5 bases). In germline, CDR1 is MNHEY, CDR2 SMNVEV (reference sequence). V lost 6 bases and J lost 2, with 13 bases in between. The CDR3 runs to 14 residues.

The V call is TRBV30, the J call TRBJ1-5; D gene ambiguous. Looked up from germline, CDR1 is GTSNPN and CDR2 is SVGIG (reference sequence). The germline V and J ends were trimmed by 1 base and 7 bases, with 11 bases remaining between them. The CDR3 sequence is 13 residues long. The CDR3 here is CAWSAEGGQPQHF. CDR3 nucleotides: TGTGCCTGGAGTGCTGAAGGCGGACAGCCCCAGCATTTT.